This T cell receptor beta chain was recovered during a study of tumor-infiltrating lymphocytes in localized non-small cell lung cancer listed by TCRdb under 2021. For context, the study as a whole: Patients whose samples were collected after neoadjuvant chemotherapy, as well as both smokers and never-smokers and several histologies, were included in the cohort. Each patient contributed resected tumor tissue and uninvolved lung tissue from the same patient, described as non-adjacent to the tumor. The same patients underwent several integrated assays, with TCR sequencing performed together with flow cytometry, multiplex immunofluorescence, RNA-seq, exome sequencing and proteomics. In total, the ICON cohort consisted of over a hundred surgical patients with localized non-small cell lung cancer who had their tumors resected. A total of roughly 50 patients were included in the paired tumor versus uninvolved lung comparison of immunoSEQ T-cell fraction. The study at large found these results: Because different assays used different pieces of the same tissue, technical variation could not be distinguished from intratumor heterogeneity. Consistent with immunofluorescence CD3 counts, TCRbeta sequencing supported greater T cell infiltration in tumors than in uninvolved lung tissue. Because assay coverage varied across patients depending on available tissue quantity, TCR sequencing was performed for only a subset of the cohort. No difference in TCR-derived T-cell fraction was observed between the flow cytometry-defined immunotypes IM1 (good prognosis) and IM2 (poor prognosis).

Patient enrollment in ICON started in April 2016, and the final patient was enrolled in the second half of 2018. A subcohort of around 76 patients provided fresh tumor and matched uninvolved tissue for in-depth immune analyses, with TCR sequencing among those analyses. TCR sequencing was performed on DNA isolated from bulk tissue, without cell sorting. In the case of this clone: Its antigen remains unidentified. Base qualities are not at hand, and no much larger clone is one base apart.

Taken from cysteine to phenylalanine, the CDR3 has 15 residues. CDR3 DNA is the only sequence kept; it has 45 bases, read in frame from the first base. The V end loses 3 bases and the J end loses 4 bases, and a stretch of 15 bases separates them. The germline V gene sets CDR1 to SNHLY and CDR2 to FYNNEI. The immunoSEQ assay used for TCR sequencing gave the T-cell fraction in both tumor and uninvolved lung tissue. In the paper's pipeline: For survival analysis, patients were split into high (upper tertile) and low (lower two tertiles) T-cell fraction groups and compared by log-rank test. A signed-rank test was used to test differences in T-cell fraction between paired tumor and uninvolved lung samples. TCRdb carries this immuneACCESS record with in-frame sequences only. Its versions omit some clonotypes, under half of them owing to an unresolved V gene in the studies checked, with the rest unexplained. That table supplies the V and J calls and clone size; D and trimming were determined from the DNA. For this sample there are 15,000 to 20,000 clones; 70% to 90% appear just once. Together, the top ten hold about 9.3% of the sample.

The sequenced material came from uninvolved lung tissue not adjacent to the tumor. The origin of this receptor is a human donor with non-small cell lung cancer. Here the chain combines TRBV2 and TRBJ1-2, with an unclear D gene assignment. The CDR3 sequence is CASSDSASRVYGYTF. DNA sequence: TGTGCCAGCAGTGACTCGGCCTCCCGAGTCTATGGCTACACCTTC.